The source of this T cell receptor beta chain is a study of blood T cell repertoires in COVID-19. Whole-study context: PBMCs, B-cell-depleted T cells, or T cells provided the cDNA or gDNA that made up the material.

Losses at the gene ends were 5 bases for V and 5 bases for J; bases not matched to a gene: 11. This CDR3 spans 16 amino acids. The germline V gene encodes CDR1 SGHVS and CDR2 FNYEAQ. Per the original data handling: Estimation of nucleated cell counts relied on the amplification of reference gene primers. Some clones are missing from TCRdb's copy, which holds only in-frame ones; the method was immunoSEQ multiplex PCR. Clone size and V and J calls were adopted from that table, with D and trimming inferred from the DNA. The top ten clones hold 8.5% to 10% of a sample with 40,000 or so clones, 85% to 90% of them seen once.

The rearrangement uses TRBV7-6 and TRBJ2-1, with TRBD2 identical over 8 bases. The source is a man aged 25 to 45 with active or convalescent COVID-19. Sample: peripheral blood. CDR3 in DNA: TGTGCCAGCAGCCCCCTCGGGAGGGGCGCAAACAATGAGCAGTTCTTC. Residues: CASSPLGRGANNEQFF.